These 9 T cell receptor beta chains came from one sample sequenced in a study of shared clonotypes between healthy human individuals (dated by TCRdb to between 2020 and 2021). Libraries were constructed by the immunoSEQ multiplex PCR assay. TCRdb carries this immuneACCESS record with in-frame sequences only. Its versions omit some clonotypes, under half of them owing to an unresolved V gene in the studies checked, with the rest unexplained. This sample comprises 550,000 to 850,000 clones, over 60% of them detected only once. The leading ten clones occupy approximately 1.8% of the sample. The sequencing input was memory CD4+ T cells sorted from blood. What the cell subset or site label conveys for this sample: CD45RA-negative fraction. The receptors originated from a woman in her twenties or thirties in good health.

V gene TRBV9 combines with J gene TRBJ1-1, with 7 positions matching TRBD1. The CDR3 has 15 residues. CDR1 and CDR2 (germline): SGDLS, YYNGEE. With V trimmed by 0 bases and J by 5 bases, 7 bases remained unmatched. The CDR3 loop is CASSVAGGVRTEAFF. The CDR3 DNA is TGTGCCAGCAGCGTAGCAGGGGGGGTGAGGACTGAAGCTTTCTTT. Complete variable domain (other parts from reference TRBV9 and TRBJ1-1): DSGVTQTPKHLITATGQRVTLRCSPRSGDLSVYWYQQSLDQGLQFLIQYYNGEERAKGNILERFSAQQFPDLHSELNLSSLELGDSALYFCASSVAGGVRTEAFFGQGTRLTVV.

This clone appeared a few times. The chain uses TRBV13 and TRBJ2-1, with a tentative D call TRBD1 (5 bases). Trimming left V 5 bases short and J 9 bases short, with 20 bases between. This CDR3 is built from 15 residues. Germline CDR1 PRHDT, CDR2 FYEKMQ (reference sequence). CDR3 sequence: CASSPPAGKIAEQFF. The CDR3 DNA reads as TGTGCCAGCAGCCCGCCCGCAGGGAAGATAGCTGAGCAGTTCTTC.

The sample holds many counts of this clone. The gene calls are TRBV10-2 and TRBJ2-5; 8 nucleotides agree with TRBD2. V gave up 5 bases and J gave up 4 bases; unmatched junction bases: 9. Germline CDR1 is WSHSY and CDR2 is SAAADI. There are 15 residues in the CDR3. The CDR3 loop is CASSRREDFGETQYF. The CDR3 bases are TGCGCCAGCAGTAGGCGGGAGGATTTTGGAGAGACCCAGTACTTC.

The V call is TRBV19, the J call TRBJ2-7; 11 bases line up with TRBD2. CDR1 and CDR2 from the germline V gene are LNHDA and SQIVND (reference sequence). J gave up 3 bases and V 1 base, and 8 bases lay outside the gene matches. The CDR3 consists of 17 residues. CDR3: CASSIGVAGGTNYEQYF. CDR3 nucleotides: TGTGCCAGTAGTATAGGAGTAGCGGGAGGGACAAACTACGAGCAGTACTTC.

V and J are TRBV19 and TRBJ1-5; 9 bases align to TRBD1. Germline values: CDR1 LNHDA, CDR2 SQIVND (reference sequence). The CDR3 has 17 residues. The V and J ends lost 8 bases and 0 bases, in that order; junction bases with no gene match: 11. The CDR3 nucleotides are TGTGCCAGTCAGGGACAGGGTGGGGGGTATAGCAATCAGCCCCAGCATTTT. Translating it yields CASQGQGGGYSNQPQHF.

In this sample, this clone turned up a few times. The sample has other DNA sequences that encode this CDR3 too. This chain links TRBV29-1 with TRBJ2-1; TRBD1 matches 7 bases. The CDR3 is 13 amino acids. V shed 2 bases and J 5 bases; nucleotides not matched to a gene: 3. Germline V lookup: CDR1 SQVTM, CDR2 ANQGSEA. The CDR3: CSVERDRNNEQFF. The CDR3 bases are TGCAGCGTTGAACGGGACAGAAACAATGAGCAGTTCTTC.

This chain connects TRBV15 to TRBJ2-3; D may be TRBD2 (6 bases). The V end was cut by 5 bases, the J end by 6 bases, with 21 bases between. In germline, CDR1 is LNHNV, CDR2 YYDKDF (reference sequence). This CDR3 spans 16 amino acids. The CDR3 loop is CATSRNRLEEGDTQYF. CDR3 nucleotide sequence: TGTGCCACCAGCCGCAACCGACTAGAGGAGGGGGATACGCAGTATTTT.

The V call is TRBV6-1, the J call TRBJ1-1; the D is unclear. V was trimmed by 4 bases and J by 4 bases, leaving 13 bases between them. CDR3 length equals 14 residues. Germline V gene sequence: CDR1 MNHNS, CDR2 SASEGT. CDR3 amino acids: CASSGIRAGTEAFF. CDR3 nucleotide sequence: TGTGCCAGCAGTGGAATTAGGGCGGGCACTGAAGCTTTCTTT.

This chain's CDR3 is CASSVAQGPADTQYF. The CDR3 bases are TGTGCCAGCAGCGTAGCTCAGGGCCCAGCAGATACGCAGTATTTT. The rearrangement joins TRBV9 to TRBJ2-3, with D possibly TRBD1 on 5 matching bases. Germline lookup yields CDR1 SGDLS and CDR2 YYNGEE. This CDR3 spans 15 amino acids. With 0 bases removed from V and 4 bases from J, the gap between germline ends came to 12 bases.